The rows below give T cell receptor beta chains drawn from one sample of a study of molecular identifiers for immune sequencing clone quantification. MiXCR was run by TCRdb on the PCR reads, yielding one entry per CDR3 protein. The sample carries under 600,000 distinct CDR3 sequences, about a fifth recorded once. Sequences were obtained from naive CD8+ T cells from blood, with Jurkat cell RNA spiked in. The receptors were gathered from a human donor in good health. Some libraries in this study had Jurkat cell RNA spiked in. CDR3s leave out the opening cysteine and the closing phenylalanine or tryptophan. Fields, in order: CDR3 length, V gene, J gene, CDR3 protein.

length: 11
V: TRBV20-1
J: TRBJ1-2
CDR3: SARTGLNYGYT

length: 11
V: TRBV7-3
J: TRBJ1-1
CDR3: ASSFPEDSEAF

length: 10
V: TRBV12-3/TRBV12-4
J: TRBJ1-5
CDR3: ASSFDNQPQH

length: 13
V: TRBV27
J: TRBJ2-2
CDR3: ASSFSSGNTGELF

length: 13
V: TRBV6-2/TRBV6-3
J: TRBJ2-7
CDR3: ASSWTSGETYEQY

length: 14
V: TRBV5-6
J: TRBJ1-3
CDR3: ASSGGGQTPGNTIY

length: 13
V: TRBV27
J: TRBJ1-1
CDR3: ASSAWGDQNTEAF

length: 11
V: TRBV23-1
J: TRBJ2-5
CDR3: ASSDGQQETQY

length: 11
V: TRBV9
J: TRBJ1-1
CDR3: ASSVGAGTEAF

length: 9
V: TRBV6-2/TRBV6-3
J: TRBJ2-1
CDR3: ASSSRTGQF

length: 12
V: TRBV27
J: TRBJ1-5
CDR3: ASSLSYNNQPQH

length: 14
V: TRBV14
J: TRBJ2-1
CDR3: ASSQVGRTSDNEQF

length: 15
V: TRBV12-3/TRBV12-4
J: TRBJ2-5
CDR3: ASSYGTDKPLQETQY

length: 13
V: TRBV7-6
J: TRBJ2-7
CDR3: ASSLAAGRNYEQY

length: 14
V: TRBV30
J: TRBJ2-2
CDR3: AWGHLHETNTGELF

length: 10
V: TRBV6-2/TRBV6-3
J: TRBJ1-1
CDR3: ASSIMNTEAF

length: 8
V: TRBV29-1
J: TRBJ2-3
CDR3: SVVAYTQY

length: 13
V: TRBV5-1
J: TRBJ2-3
CDR3: ASSLVSQSTDTQY

length: 12
V: TRBV6-5
J: TRBJ2-7
CDR3: ASSTSGSGYEQY

length: 14
V: TRBV7-2
J: TRBJ2-1
CDR3: ASSLGAGGRGNEQF

length: 15
V: TRBV6-1
J: TRBJ2-4
CDR3: ASSGRATGFVKNIQY

length: 15
V: TRBV9
J: TRBJ2-2
CDR3: ASSVGKDHANTGELF

length: 12
V: TRBV7-9
J: TRBJ1-1
CDR3: ASSPMGVNTEAF

length: 12
V: TRBV12-3/TRBV12-4
J: TRBJ2-7
CDR3: ASSRPGQSYEQY

length: 12
V: TRBV12-3/TRBV12-4
J: TRBJ2-1
CDR3: ASSINPATTGQF